These 26 T cell receptor beta chains originate from one sample sequenced in a study of T cells in Graves' hyperthyroidism and ophthalmopathy. Amplification of TCR beta CDR3 regions was performed using RNA transcripts as template. During a first-round RT-PCR of the TCR CDR3, the HTBI primer set was used. TCRdb re-called the multiplex PCR reads through MiXCR, storing one row per CDR3 protein. The profile shows 500,000 to 800,000 distinct CDR3 sequences, approximately 14% of them singletons. Sequenced material: blood. Source of these receptors: a woman between 45 and 60 years old with Graves' ophthalmopathy.

This clonotype was recorded at least ten times. The chain couples TRBV28 to TRBJ1-2; a weak D match, TRBD1 (6 bases). Germline-derived CDR1 and CDR2 are MDHEN and SYDVKM. V was shortened by 6 bases and J by 4 bases, with 12 bases between the two germline ends. CDR3 length: 13 amino acids. The CDR3 DNA sequence: TGTGCCAGCAGCCGTACAGGGAGCTATGGCTACACCTTC. Protein sequence: CASSRTGSYGYTF.

Turning to this clonotype: This could be a read error, since a much larger clone is one nucleotide away. The chain carries TRBV20-1 and TRBJ1-1, with D possibly TRBD1 on 5 matching bases. This CDR3 comprises 12 residues. Germline lookup yields CDR1 DFQATT and CDR2 SNEGSKA (reference sequence). V gave up 6 bases and J gave up 3 bases, with 11 bases separating them. In DNA form, the CDR3 reads TGCAGTGCCAGGGCCCCGGACACTGAAGCTTTCTTT. Its translation: CSARAPDTEAFF.

This chain connects TRBV6-5 to TRBJ1-3; no clear D. The CDR3 covers 16 residues. CDR1 is MNHEY, CDR2 SVGAGI, per germline. Between the trimmed V and J ends, which lost 0 bases and 0 bases, there was a span of 9 bases. As DNA, the CDR3 is TGTGCCAGCAGTTACTCGGCCGGGAGCTCTGGAAACACCATATATTTT. Translating gives CASSYSAGSSGNTIYF.

In this sample, this clonotype turned up a few times. The chain couples TRBV24-1 to TRBJ2-5, with 9 bases lining up with TRBD2. Trimming took 4 bases from V and 8 from J; bases not matched to a gene: 10. CDR3 size: 15 residues. From germline, CDR1 is KGHDR and CDR2 SFDVKD. The CDR3 spells CATSDFSGSYSTQYF. CDR3 DNA sequence: TGTGCCACCAGTGACTTTAGCGGGAGTTATAGTACCCAGTACTTC.

Many counts were recorded for this clonotype. The rearrangement links TRBV28 to TRBJ2-5, with D hard to call. The CDR3 extends over 14 amino acids. Trimming stripped 3 bases from V and 4 bases from J, with 12 bases between. Germline loops: CDR1 MDHEN, CDR2 SYDVKM. DNA for the CDR3: TGTGCCAGCAGTTTGAGTCTATCTGGAGAGACCCAGTACTTC. The encoded protein is CASSLSLSGETQYF.

This clonotype was counted many times. V gene TRBV12-3 or TRBV12-4 combines with J gene TRBJ1-1; a possible D gene is TRBD1 (6 bases). The length of the CDR3 is 11 residues. The ends were cut back, 8 bases at V and 7 bases at J, with 11 bases in the middle. The CDR3: CASHLGGEAFF. The CDR3 DNA reads as TGTGCCAGCCACCTAGGGGGTGAAGCTTTCTTT.

This chain links TRBV12-3 or TRBV12-4 with TRBJ2-5; D is undetermined. Trimming cost V 5 bases and J 7 bases, with 8 bases left between them. This CDR3 spans 11 amino acids. DNA for the CDR3: TGTGCCAGCAGTACCAGAGGGACCCAGTACTTC. Its translation: CASSTRGTQYF.

This clonotype came up many times. This sequence joins TRBV20-1 and TRBJ1-5, with a tentative D call TRBD1 (5 bases). This CDR3 has 17 amino acids. The germline V and J ends were trimmed by 1 base and 4 bases, with 20 bases remaining between them. CDR1 is DFQATT, CDR2 SNEGSKA, per germline (reference sequence). The CDR3 is CSARADGGGWGNQPQHF. CDR3 nucleotide sequence: TGCAGTGCTAGAGCAGACGGGGGAGGGTGGGGAAATCAGCCCCAGCATTTT.

J is TRBJ1-2 and V is TRBV4-3; TRBD1 might be the D (6 bases). V was trimmed by 3 bases and J by 6 bases, leaving 23 bases between them. This CDR3 contains 17 residues. Germline lookup yields CDR1 LGHNA and CDR2 YSLEER. CDR3 region: CASSQSPGHRLLHGYTF. DNA for the CDR3: TGCGCCAGCAGCCAGAGCCCGGGACACAGATTGCTCCATGGCTACACCTTC.

In its sample, this clonotype was seen many times. Written as DNA, the CDR3 is TGTGCCAGCAGGGCCTACACAGATACGCAGTATTTT. Amino acid sequence: CASRAYTDTQYF. The chain recombines TRBV2 with TRBJ2-3; D not resolved. Germline V gene lookup returns CDR1 SNHLY and CDR2 FYNNEI. Trimming stripped 6 bases from V and 2 bases from J, with 6 bases between. The CDR3 runs to 12 residues.

The DNA for the CDR3 is TGCAGCGTTGAAAAGCGAGGGGACGGCACCGGGGAGCTGTTTTTT. It codes for CSVEKRGDGTGELFF. The V and J genes are TRBV29-1 and TRBJ2-2; tentatively, D is TRBD1 or TRBD2 (5 bases each). CDR3 length: 15 amino acids. Germline assignment: CDR1 SQVTM and CDR2 ANQGSEA. V lost 2 bases and J 4 bases, leaving 14 bases between the germline ends.

This clonotype came up many times. V gene TRBV7-2 combines with J gene TRBJ1-1; weak D call: TRBD1 (5 bases). Trimming removed 5 bases at V and 3 bases at J, with 10 bases between. CDR1 and CDR2 from the germline V gene are SGHTA and FQGNSA. The CDR3 consists of 13 residues. The CDR3, as DNA: TGTGCCAGCAGCCTAGGGGTAGACACTGAAGCTTTCTTT. Protein sequence: CASSLGVDTEAFF.

This clonotype was observed a few times. The chain has TRBV4-1 and TRBJ2-7, with D possibly called TRBD1 or TRBD2 (5 bases each). V was trimmed by 1 base and J by 6 bases, leaving 22 bases between them. Germline loops: CDR1 MGHRA, CDR2 YSYEKL. The length of the CDR3 is 17 residues. The DNA for the CDR3 is TGCGCCAGCAGCCAAGCCCCAGGACCCTGGGGACGGATCGAGCAGTACTTC. Its translation: CASSQAPGPWGRIEQYF.

This clonotype was detected only a few times. DNA of the CDR3: TGTGCCAGCAGTGAAGAAAGTTTCAACGGGGATTACGAGCAGTACTTC. Translation gives CASSEESFNGDYEQYF. The chain joins TRBV6-1 to TRBJ2-7, with a possible D match to TRBD2 (5 bases). This CDR3 contains 16 residues. Deletions cut 1 base from V and 4 bases from J, with 17 bases between. Germline V gives CDR1 MNHNS, CDR2 SASEGT.

This clonotype was detected a few times. This CDR3 is missing its conserved last phenylalanine or tryptophan, likely due to a read error. The chain uses TRBV20-1 and TRBJ1-2, with D unclear. Per germline, CDR1 DFQATT and CDR2 SNEGSKA (reference sequence). Trimming took off 4 bases at V and 4 bases at J, with 13 bases between the two ends. The CDR3 covers 13 residues. CDR3 protein: CSANLPPFYGYTI. The CDR3 DNA reads TGCAGTGCTAATCTCCCTCCTTTCTATGGCTACACCATC.

This clonotype came up many times. V gene TRBV28 combines with J gene TRBJ1-5; no firm D call. This CDR3 contains 11 residues. The V end was cut by 3 bases, the J end by 6 bases, with 3 bases between. Germline V lookup: CDR1 MDHEN, CDR2 SYDVKM. CDR3 loop: CASSFSQPQHF. The CDR3 DNA reads TGTGCCAGCAGTTTCTCTCAGCCCCAGCATTTT.

This clonotype has only a few counts. The J gene is TRBJ2-1, the V gene TRBV4-3; D not resolved. The CDR3 covers 16 residues. Germline loops: CDR1 LGHNA, CDR2 YSLEER. Trimming shortened V by 0 bases and J by 7 bases, and 16 bases separated the two germline ends. The CDR3 region has the DNA TGCGCCAGCAGCCAAGATATAGGACCCCCGTCGAATGAGCAGTTCTTC. Amino acids: CASSQDIGPPSNEQFF.

This clonotype was seen many times. The V call is TRBV20-1, the J call TRBJ2-7; D gene uncertain. CDR3 length: 16 amino acids. V lost 0 bases and J 3 bases, leaving 18 bases between the germline ends. Per the germline V gene, CDR1 is DFQATT and CDR2 is SNEGSKA (reference sequence). CDR3 nucleotides: TGCAGTGCTAGAGATAGGCAGGAACCTTGGGTCTACGAGCAGTACTTC. It is translated as CSARDRQEPWVYEQYF.

The gene calls are TRBV7-2 and TRBJ1-2; D is undetermined. Germline-derived CDR1 and CDR2 are SGHTA and FQGNSA. The V end lost 7 bases, the J end lost 0 bases, and 12 bases lay between the germline ends. The CDR3 is 14 residues long. CDR3 loop: CASTAYKANYGYTF. The CDR3, as DNA: TGTGCCAGCACCGCGTATAAAGCTAACTATGGCTACACCTTC.

The sample holds many counts of this clonotype. The chain has TRBV12-3 or TRBV12-4 and TRBJ2-1, with D unclear. V gave up 4 bases and J gave up 4 bases, with 14 bases separating them. This CDR3 spans 15 amino acids. CDR3 region: CASSSPGRVYNEQFF. In DNA form, the CDR3 reads TGTGCCAGCAGTTCACCAGGACGCGTATACAATGAGCAGTTCTTC.

This clonotype was counted a few times. The chain carries TRBV24-1 and TRBJ1-1; TRBD1 might be the D (5 bases). V was trimmed by 3 bases and J by 3 bases, leaving 13 bases between them. Germline values: CDR1 KGHDR, CDR2 SFDVKD. The CDR3 sequence is 15 residues long. CDR3 DNA sequence: TGTGCCACCAGTGATGGTTTAGCAGGGCACACTGAAGCTTTCTTT. This gives the protein CATSDGLAGHTEAFF.

This chain uses TRBV7-3 with TRBJ2-1; perhaps TRBD2 as D (6 bases). The V end was cut by 3 bases, the J end by 6 bases, with 18 bases between. Germline CDR1 and CDR2: SGHTA and FQGTGA. The CDR3 sequence is 16 residues long. The CDR3 sequence is CASSFAPGLQSNEQFF. The CDR3 bases are TGTGCCAGCAGCTTTGCCCCGGGACTCCAATCCAATGAGCAGTTCTTC.

A word on this clonotype: An end of the junction differs from the germline gene, which may be a read error. V usage is TRBV15 and J usage is TRBJ2-2; 10 bases are a match to TRBD2. Germline V gives CDR1 LNHNV, CDR2 YYDKDF (reference sequence). The length of the CDR3 is 18 residues. The CDR3 spells CATSRALAGERNTGEPFF. DNA for the CDR3: TGTGCCACCAGCAGAGCTCTAGCGGGAGAGAGGAACACCGGGGAGCCGTTTTTT.

J is TRBJ2-5 and V is TRBV7-6; 8 bases agree with TRBD2. CDR3 length equals 12 residues. Per germline, CDR1 SGHVS and CDR2 FNYEAQ. Trimming at V came to 5 bases and at J to 10 bases, leaving 6 bases not matched to a gene. The CDR3 reads CASSRGLAGQYF. In nucleotides, the CDR3 is TGTGCCAGCAGCCGCGGCCTAGCGGGCCAGTACTTC.

This clonotype was seen only a few times. This chain uses TRBV7-2 with TRBJ2-6, with a tentative D call TRBD2 (7 bases). The CDR3 loop spans 16 amino acids. The germline gives CDR1 SGHTA, CDR2 FQGNSA. V lost 3 bases and J 0 bases, leaving 9 bases between the germline ends. The CDR3 nucleotides read TGTGCCAGCAGCTTCGGGGGGCTCTCTGGGGCCAACGTCCTGACTTTC. This encodes CASSFGGLSGANVLTF.

In this sample, this clonotype turned up many times. The gene calls are TRBV10-3 and TRBJ2-1; 9 bases are a match to TRBD2. J lost 6 bases, V lost 8 bases, and 5 bases had no gene match. CDR3 length: 13 amino acids. Germline V gives CDR1 ENHRY, CDR2 SYGVKD. The CDR3 sequence: CAIQASGTNEQFF. CDR3 sequence (DNA): TGTGCCATCCAGGCTAGCGGGACCAATGAGCAGTTCTTC.